The rows below give T cell receptor beta chains drawn from one sample of a study of naive and memory T cell subsets. TCRdb re-called the UMI-ligation and nested PCR reads through MiXCR, storing one row per CDR3 protein. The sample consists of 140,000 to 150,000 distinct CDR3 sequences, approximately 22% of them appearing once. The sample consisted of naive CD4+ T cells from blood. The receptors stem from a human donor in good health. Both conserved end residues are trimmed from each CDR3. The D gene is left open where the match is weak. Size tells how often a clone was seen (once, few, many) or the class of an expanded clone, and some rows leave it out.

clone size: few
D gene: TRBD2
J gene: TRBJ2-7
V gene: TRBV25-1
CDR3 protein: ARYPGTSGRTNEQY

clone size: .
D gene: TRBD2
J gene: TRBJ2-2
V gene: TRBV7-2
CDR3 protein: ASSLLAGLLTGELF

clone size: few
D gene: .
J gene: TRBJ2-3
V gene: TRBV12-3/TRBV12-4
CDR3 protein: ASSIATDTQY

clone size: .
D gene: TRBD2
J gene: TRBJ2-3
V gene: TRBV7-9
CDR3 protein: ASSLSLRVWLAGGNDTDTQY

clone size: .
D gene: TRBD2
J gene: TRBJ2-7
V gene: TRBV5-1
CDR3 protein: ASSGSGRPSLEQY

clone size: few
D gene: .
J gene: TRBJ2-1
V gene: TRBV28
CDR3 protein: ASSPANEQF

clone size: .
D gene: TRBD1
J gene: TRBJ2-5
V gene: TRBV4-2
CDR3 protein: ASSLEGTGGRKTQY

clone size: .
D gene: .
J gene: TRBJ2-5
V gene: TRBV7-9
CDR3 protein: ASSLAGGAETQY

clone size: many
D gene: .
J gene: TRBJ2-3
V gene: TRBV12-3/TRBV12-4
CDR3 protein: ASSGRTSTDTQY

clone size: few
D gene: .
J gene: TRBJ2-5
V gene: TRBV7-2
CDR3 protein: ASSQPNQETQY

clone size: few
D gene: .
J gene: TRBJ2-3
V gene: TRBV4-2
CDR3 protein: ASSLEGESTDTQY

clone size: .
D gene: .
J gene: TRBJ2-7
V gene: TRBV7-6
CDR3 protein: ASSLAGTGSYEQY

clone size: few
D gene: .
J gene: TRBJ2-7
V gene: TRBV6-2/TRBV6-3
CDR3 protein: ASSLRWDGTYEQY

clone size: .
D gene: .
J gene: TRBJ2-1
V gene: TRBV28
CDR3 protein: ASSSFIRSYNEQF

clone size: many
D gene: .
J gene: TRBJ2-7
V gene: TRBV18
CDR3 protein: ASSPEGRRYEQY

clone size: .
D gene: .
J gene: TRBJ1-1
V gene: TRBV7-9
CDR3 protein: ASSLGPVNTEAF

clone size: once
D gene: .
J gene: TRBJ1-2
V gene: TRBV3-1
CDR3 protein: ASSHGRGQSGYGYT

clone size: .
D gene: TRBD1
J gene: TRBJ2-1
V gene: TRBV6-5
CDR3 protein: ASSAPGQGSNEQF

clone size: .
D gene: .
J gene: TRBJ1-3
V gene: TRBV2
CDR3 protein: ASSEGLGNTIY

clone size: many
D gene: TRBD2
J gene: TRBJ2-7
V gene: TRBV11-3
CDR3 protein: ASSLGGGSSYEQY

clone size: .
D gene: TRBD1
J gene: TRBJ2-1
V gene: TRBV27
CDR3 protein: ASRRTGPSSYNEQF

clone size: many
D gene: .
J gene: TRBJ2-1
V gene: TRBV12-3/TRBV12-4
CDR3 protein: ASSFFDEQF

clone size: few
D gene: .
J gene: TRBJ2-3
V gene: TRBV7-6
CDR3 protein: ASSWDTYTDTQY